This is a list of T cell receptor beta chains from one sample in a study of technical replicates of blood from a few donors. Using immunoSEQ multiplex PCR, the repertoire was profiled, and TCRdb retains in-frame clones only, with some absent. Of fewer than 80,000 clones in the sample, around nine tenths were seen once. Sequencing was performed on PBMCs. The receptors stem from a human donor in good health. Some clones in this sample may be carry-over from other donors' samples. Each CDR3 is given with its conserved first and last residue. A D gene is named only where the DNA matches it firmly. A row's size may be missing; if present it is once, few, many or a size class.

j_call	d_call	clone_size	v_call	cdr3_nt	cdr3_aa
TRBJ2-4	.	.	TRBV9	TGTGCCAGCAGTCAAAGTGGGGGAGGCAAAAACATTCAGTACTTC	CASSQSGGGKNIQYF
TRBJ1-5	.	few	TRBV2	TGTGCCACCGGACAGTATAGCAATCAGCCCCAGCATTTT	CATGQYSNQPQHF
TRBJ2-5	TRBD2	.	TRBV13	TGTGCCAGCAGCCCCATCGGGTTTGGGTGGGAGGGTTCCCAAGAGACCCAGTACTTC	CASSPIGFGWEGSQETQYF
TRBJ1-2	.	.	TRBV7-9	TGTGCCAGCAGCTTCGGGACACCTCTGTTTTCCACCTTC	CASSFGTPLFSTF
TRBJ1-1	TRBD1	.	TRBV27	TGTGCCAGCCGAAGGGGGCTTTGGACTGAAGCTTTCTTT	CASRRGLWTEAFF
TRBJ2-3	.	.	TRBV7-3	TGTGCCAGCAGCTCACAGGGCACAGATACGCAGTATTTT	CASSSQGTDTQYF
TRBJ2-5	.	.	TRBV15	TGTGCCACCAGCAGAGCCCAGGGAGAGACCCAGTACTTC	CATSRAQGETQYF
TRBJ1-1	TRBD1	.	TRBV19	TGTGCCAGTAAGGACAGGAGCACTGAAGCTTTCTTT	CASKDRSTEAFF
TRBJ2-3	TRBD2	.	TRBV12-5	TGTGCTAGTGTACCGGGGGGGGCTAGGACAGATACGCAGTATTTT	CASVPGGARTDTQYF
TRBJ1-3	TRBD1	.	TRBV18	TGTGCCAGCTCATCCCAATCGGGACAGGGGACCGGAAACACCATATATTTT	CASSSQSGQGTGNTIYF
TRBJ2-5	.	.	TRBV7-9	TGTGCCAGCAGCTCGTGGGCAGGGCAAGAGACCCAGTACTTC	CASSSWAGQETQYF
TRBJ2-7	.	.	TRBV7-2	TGTGCCAGCAGGACACAGGGTGGCTCCTACGAGCAGTACTTC	CASRTQGGSYEQYF
TRBJ1-6	.	once	TRBV2	TGTGCCAGCAGTACCAATTCAGGAGGGGATGGGTCACCCCTCCACTTT	CASSTNSGGDGSPLHF
TRBJ1-2	.	.	TRBV14	TGTGCCAGCAGCCAAGACCGGGGGGGTTATGGCTACACCTTC	CASSQDRGGYGYTF
TRBJ2-2	TRBD1	.	TRBV29-1	TGCAGCGTGGGGGGGACAGGGGGCACCGGGGAGCTGTTTTTT	CSVGGTGGTGELFF
TRBJ2-1	TRBD2	.	TRBV4-3	TGCGCCAGCAGCCAAGTTGGCCTAGCGGACTACAATGAGCAGTTCTTC	CASSQVGLADYNEQFF
TRBJ1-6	.	.	TRBV6-1	TGTGCCAGCAGCCTCCACTCCGTCGTCAATTCACCCCTCCACTTT	CASSLHSVVNSPLHF
TRBJ2-3	.	.	TRBV9	TGTGCCAGCAGCGCAGGGGAAGGACAGAGCACAGATACGCAGTATTTT	CASSAGEGQSTDTQYF
TRBJ1-1	TRBD1	.	TRBV5-1	TGCGCCAGCAGCGCGGGACAGATAAACACTGAAGCTTTCTTT	CASSAGQINTEAFF
TRBJ1-4	.	.	TRBV6-1	TGTGCCAGCAGTGTTTACAGGGCAGAAAAACTGTTTTTT	CASSVYRAEKLFF
TRBJ1-5	.	few	TRBV19	TGTGCCAGTAGTATGGCCAGGGCGGGGCAGCCCCAGCATTTT	CASSMARAGQPQHF
TRBJ1-2	.	.	TRBV2	TGTGCCAGCAGTCCGACAGAGTCCTATGGCTACACCTTC	CASSPTESYGYTF
TRBJ2-7	TRBD2	.	TRBV7-8	TGTGCCAGCAGCTTACGGTTGGGCGGGGGGTCTTCCTACGAGCAGTACTTC	CASSLRLGGGSSYEQYF
TRBJ2-4	TRBD2	.	TRBV5-1	TGCGCCAGCAGCGTGACTAGCGTTCCTAACATTCAGTACTTC	CASSVTSVPNIQYF
TRBJ1-1	.	.	TRBV6-5	TGTGCCAGCAGGCAGCCACCAGGCTCTGAAGCTTTCTTT	CASRQPPGSEAFF
TRBJ1-3	.	.	TRBV19	TGTGCCAGTAGTGCCCTACGACTTGATTCAACTGGAAACACCATATATTTT	CASSALRLDSTGNTIYF
TRBJ2-5	.	.	TRBV12-5	TGTGCTAGTGGTTTCGGAGTGGGGACCCAGTACTTC	CASGFGVGTQYF
TRBJ1-2	.	.	TRBV6-5	TGTGCCAGCAGGGGGGGACCGGATGGCTACACCTTC	CASRGGPDGYTF
TRBJ2-5	TRBD2	.	TRBV5-1	TGCGCCAGCAGGACTAGCGGGGGAGGAGAGACCCAGTACTTC	CASRTSGGGETQYF
TRBJ1-1	.	once	TRBV10-3	TGTGCCATCAGTGAGTCGAAAATAACGGCTGAAGCTTTCTTT	CAISESKITAEAFF
TRBJ1-1	TRBD1	.	TRBV6-6	TGTGCCAGCAGGGGACAGGGGCGAAACACTGAAGCTTTCTTT	CASRGQGRNTEAFF
TRBJ2-7	TRBD2	.	TRBV7-6	TGTGCCAGCAGCCCAATGGGACTAGCGGGAGTGTACCACGAGCAGTACTTC	CASSPMGLAGVYHEQYF
TRBJ2-7	.	.	TRBV7-2	TGTGCCAGCAGCTTATACCAGATCGACGAGCAGTACTTC	CASSLYQIDEQYF
TRBJ1-5	.	.	TRBV6-5	TGTGCCAGCAGTAGGGGTAGCAATCAGCCCCAGCATTTT	CASSRGSNQPQHF
TRBJ2-3	TRBD2	.	TRBV7-9	TGTGCCAGCAGCTTGGTGGCGGGAGGGTACACAGATACGCAGTATTTT	CASSLVAGGYTDTQYF
TRBJ1-2	TRBD1	.	TRBV5-1	TGCGCCAGACCGGACAGGGACTATGGCTACACCTTC	CARPDRDYGYTF
TRBJ1-2	TRBD1	.	TRBV2	TGTGCCAGCAGTGGGACAGGGGGCGGCGGTGGCTACACCTTC	CASSGTGGGGGYTF
TRBJ2-5	TRBD2	.	TRBV5-1	TGCGCCAGCAGCCCCGGGGAGCGGGGGCCACTAGAGACCCAGTACTTC	CASSPGERGPLETQYF
TRBJ2-1	TRBD2	.	TRBV9	TGTGCCAGCAGCGTTGGGACTAGCGGGAGCGATGAGCAGTTCTTC	CASSVGTSGSDEQFF
TRBJ1-4	.	.	TRBV5-1	TGCGCCAGCAGTAGCAGACCCTCCGCTAATGAAAAACTGTTTTTT	CASSSRPSANEKLFF
TRBJ2-2	TRBD1	.	TRBV27	TGTGCCAGCAGAGCGACAGGGGCGAACACCGGGGAGCTGTTTTTT	CASRATGANTGELFF